Here is one T cell receptor (beta chain) with its context. The antigen it recognizes is unknown. No clone much larger than this one lies a single base away; base qualities are absent. TCR beta CDR3 regions were amplified from RNA transcripts. The first round of RT-PCR for the TCR CDR3 was performed with the HTBI primer set and the Qiagen OneStep RT-PCR kit. Libraries were constructed in a second round of multiplex PCR, after which size selection and purification were performed. The libraries were sequenced on an Illumina HiSeq2000 using paired-end 100 bp reads. The source study handled its data this way. SOAPnuke was used to process the raw data, throwing out any read that contained adapters or uncalled bases, had a mean Phred below 15, or lacked an exact constant-primer or identifier match. COPE v1.2.5 was used to merge the high-quality paired reads, and each unique nucleotide sequence was defined as a clonotype. MiTCR v1.1 was used to align the clonotypes against IMGT TRBV, TRBD and TRBJ reference segments. Analysis was restricted to V-J combinations with a frequency above 0.0001, which covered 99% to 99.2% of repertoires. A TCS score was defined as the ratio between F50 (clonal expansion) and ExV (chaos), using BLOSUM62-based TCRdist between CDR3 peptides within each V-J. Welch's t-statistics and random forest reduced 514 V-J features to 10 to 15, which were used in a naive Bayes classifier (R e1071). Clones were called with MiXCR by TCRdb after fastp trimmed the public reads at Q25, and only in-frame beta chains were retained. Entries are consolidated by CDR3 protein sequence, retaining the most common genes and DNA. Here the V and J calls rest on TCRdb's processing, not on the authors' analysis. Within this sample are around 520,000 distinct CDR3 sequences, with roughly 15% of them counted one time only. More than 11% of the sample lies in the top ten.

The germline V gene yields KGHDR for CDR1 and SFDVKD for CDR2. Trimming leaves V shorter by 4 bases and J shorter by 4 bases, with the junction holding 6 bases beyond the gene matches. The CDR3 contains 17 residues, cysteine and phenylalanine counted. Only the CDR3 region is kept as DNA, spanning 51 bases read in frame from base 1. Stable Graves' hyperthyroidism was defined as the absence of progression to ophthalmopathy over 18 months of follow-up. Hyperthyroidism patients were newly diagnosed, with disease duration under 2 months, and aged 18 to 65 years. The study excluded patients with uncontrolled infections, other autoimmune diseases, pregnancy or lactation. Diagnoses were based on clinical symptoms, serum thyroxine and TRAb, thyroid ultrasound and orbital computed tomography. PBMCs were separated from around 9.1 ml of fresh peripheral blood using Ficoll-Paque density gradient centrifugation. Total RNA was extracted with Trizol reagent, and quality was checked on an Agilent 2100 Bioanalyzer.

This record comes from a study of T cells in Graves' hyperthyroidism and ophthalmopathy (dated by TCRdb to about 2019). With regard to the full study: Peripheral blood samples were taken at the time of initial diagnosis, prior to any treatment. TCR V-J signatures able to tell the groups apart were searched for in a discovery cohort of 95 or so patients, of whom about 40 had Graves' ophthalmopathy and roughly 58 had stable Graves' hyperthyroidism. The roughly 99 discovery patients were divided at random into training and test sets in a 7:3 ratio. An independent validation cohort of around 19 hyperthyroidism patients and 15 or so patients who later progressed to ophthalmopathy tested prospective prediction of ophthalmopathy. The paper describes TCR Vbeta CDR3 sequencing of some 130 peripheral blood samples, made up of 43 ophthalmopathy patients, around 73 hyperthyroidism patients and about 17 progressor patients. After blood sampling, hyperthyroidism patients were treated with methimazole at a starting dose of 30 mg daily, and ophthalmopathy patients were treated with high-dose intravenous methylprednisolone. In addition, the study compared T-cell repertoires in thyroid tissue and in blood from roughly 6 Graves' hyperthyroidism patients.

The full study reports these points: Most expanded thyroid clonotypes (frequency above 0.001) were also found in blood, which suggests that blood repertoires may mirror thyroid immune responses. A 13 V-J signature model separated ophthalmopathy from stable hyperthyroidism, with approximately 87% sensitivity and 81.08% specificity in cross-validation and 80%/75% in testing. In validation, progression to ophthalmopathy was predicted by the model with approximately 67% sensitivity and 72.22% specificity, a median of approximately 6.5 months before onset. No statistical method was used to fix the sample size in advance, and group allocation was not hidden from the investigators.

The receptor was derived from a woman aged 40 to 50 with Graves' hyperthyroidism. The sequence links TRBV24-1 to TRBJ2-2; 12 bases in the middle match TRBD1. The sequenced material came from blood. The CDR3: CATSDLGTGGVTGELFF. The nucleotides are TGTGCCACCAGTGACCTCGGGACAGGGGGCGTCACCGGGGAGCTGTTTTTT.